This T cell receptor beta chain was retrieved from a study of beta chain features in type 1 diabetes (dated 2018 in TCRdb). Study-level background: Patients and healthy donors did not differ in mean age, gender distribution, total cell number or subset yield. A total of 85 million to 140 million sorted cells were examined across all samples, and the number of cells per subset was strongly correlated with RNA yield. The study compared TCRB repertoires of sorted circulating CD4+ T cell subsets between recently diagnosed type 1 diabetes patients and matched healthy donors. Regulatory and stem cell-like memory subsets were obtained from only 8 patients and roughly 8 healthy donors, while naive and central memory subsets were obtained from all 28 donors.

From each donor, a single peripheral blood sample of about 110 mL on average was drawn into heparinised tubes. A BD FACSAria II and a panel including CD45RO, CCR7, CD25, CD127, CD95 and CD27 were used to sort naive, central memory, regulatory and stem cell-like memory CD4+ T cells. Purity was above 95% for every sorted population. Right away, PBMCs were isolated by Lymphoprep density gradient centrifugation and were stained directly, with no culture step. Samples were stained and sorted in pairs, with one healthy donor and one patient per experiment, so that batch effects were minimized. Its CDR3 holds 13 amino acids, cysteine through phenylalanine. Only the CDR3 DNA stays, 39 bases, in frame from base 1. The junction carries 9 bases between V and J, which are trimmed by 4 bases and 2 bases respectively. CDR1 and CDR2 (SGHVS, FQNEAQ) derive from the germline V gene. General conclusions and limits of the study: Because cDNA rather than genomic DNA was sequenced, highly expressing activated cells could have been over-represented, although no difference in activation and CD3 levels was found between groups. HLA sub-analyses involved small numbers of individuals, so any influence of HLA type on TCRB rearrangement remained unresolved. Shorter templates might be favored by PCR, yet because patient and control samples were amplified and corrected together, any such skew would affect both groups equally. Type 1 diabetes patients showed a moderate but significant shortening of TCRB CDR3 length in all four CD4+ subsets. Naive, central memory and regulatory TCRB repertoires appeared to be more similar among patients than among healthy donors. Patients with type 1 diabetes made fewer insertions and deleted more nucleotides at VDJ recombination sites, implying thymic rearrangement abnormalities.

All of the isolated RNA was reverse transcribed with the High Capacity cDNA Reverse Transcription Kit, so expressed TCRB transcripts were sequenced. Naive, central memory and regulatory T cell samples underwent deep immunoSEQ sequencing, averaging around 3.9 million total reads per sample. Sorted cells were lysed in RLT buffer, and RNA was extracted using DNase-treated RNeasy Micro or Mini kits according to cell number. Each cell subset was processed on its own to prevent cross-contamination, while patient and healthy donor samples were processed together. The immunoSEQ multiplex PCR was used to amplify TCRB sequences from cDNA, yielding 87-bp fragments that span the CDR3 region. Sequencing of the amplicons was performed on the Illumina HiSeq platform. On the study's bioinformatics: Synthetic template baselines were used to correct PCR bias computationally, reads within Hamming distance 2 were collapsed, and singletons that could not be merged were discarded. Reads were aligned to IMGT to assign V, D and J genes, CDR3 length, and insertions or deletions at six rearrangement sites. Within each subset, clonotype counts were normalized to sorted cell number, and only after that were true diversity and Gini coefficients computed with the tcR R package. The overlap coefficient, calculated on TCRB nucleotide sequences, was used to quantify repertoire sharing. As stored in TCRdb, this immuneACCESS dataset retains in-frame rearrangements with V and J assigned. A fraction of the clones does not appear; measured against another copy, unresolved V genes explain less than half of the discrepancy, and the remainder lacks a known reason. From that table come the V and J calls and clone size; the DNA was used to work out D and trimming. The sample table records over 300,000 clones; about a tenth of these occur just once. 1% of the sample belongs to the ten largest clones.

Note on this clone: Its cognate antigen has yet to be identified. No qualities accompany the bases; no much larger clone lies one base away.

In this chain, TRBV7-8 is recombined with TRBJ2-7; D gene: possibly TRBD1, on 6 matching bases. Sequencing was performed on central memory CD4+ T cells from blood. The TCR sequence derives from a young man with type 1 diabetes. The DNA is TGTGCCAGCAGCTCCAGGGGACCCTACGAGCAGTACTTC. It is translated as CASSSRGPYEQYF.